The 15 T cell receptor beta chains reported below all come from one sample, sequenced in a study of blood T cells in healthy people across ages. The use of a sample-barcoded 5' primer and a J-beta primer mix characterized a second PCR of roughly 6 to 11 cycles. TCRdb independently ran MiXCR on the 5' RACE reads; one entry per CDR3 protein. Among some 880,000 distinct CDR3 sequences listed, about 37% were seen once. Sequencing input: blood. The source is a man younger than 35 in good health.

In its sample, this clonotype was seen many times. V is TRBV20-1 and J is TRBJ2-3, with unresolved D. Germline V gene sequence: CDR1 DFQATT, CDR2 SNEGSKA (reference sequence). The CDR3 is 14 residues long. Between the trimmed V and J ends, which lost 3 bases and 0 bases, there was a span of 10 bases. The CDR3 DNA reads as TGCAGTGCTAGTGGCCCGCGGAGCACAGATACGCAGTATTTT. Protein: CSASGPRSTDTQYF.

This clonotype turned up a few times. The rearrangement joins TRBV5-6 to TRBJ2-5, with D maybe TRBD2 (5 bases). The DNA end is more similar to TRBJ2-7, so the J call may be wrong. Germline V CDR1 and CDR2: SGHDT, YYEEEE. This CDR3 is 13 amino acids long. The CDR3 region has the DNA TGTGCCAGCAGCTTGCACGGGGTAAGCGAGCAGTACTTC. Its protein product is CASSLHGVSEQYF.

The genes are TRBV7-2 and TRBJ1-4; 10 bases are shared with TRBD1. CDR3 size: 15 residues. With 5 bases clipped from V and 7 bases from J, the junction kept 7 bases outside the gene matches. Germline values: CDR1 SGHTA, CDR2 FQGNSA. The CDR3 nucleotides read TGTGCCAGCAGCCCGGGGACAGGGGTGGGTGAAAAACTGTTTTTT. This translates into CASSPGTGVGEKLFF.

This clonotype was picked up many times. The rearrangement joins TRBV4-2 to TRBJ1-2, with D tentatively TRBD1 (6 bases). The V gene lost 0 bases and the J gene lost 7 bases, with 6 bases spanning the gap. The CDR3 loop spans 12 amino acids. In germline, CDR1 is LGHNA, CDR2 YNFKEQ. CDR3 in amino acids: CASSQDRGGYTF. The CDR3 bases are TGTGCCAGCAGCCAAGACAGGGGTGGCTACACCTTC.

This clonotype was found many times. J is TRBJ2-1 and V is TRBV15; no firm D call. Germline V CDR1 and CDR2: LNHNV, YYDKDF (reference sequence). This CDR3 has 17 amino acids. Between the trimmed V and J ends, which lost 0 bases and 0 bases, there was a span of 12 bases. CDR3 sequence (DNA): TGTGCCACCAGCAGAGATCCCGGTACGAGCTCCTACAATGAGCAGTTCTTC. Residues: CATSRDPGTSSYNEQFF.

This clonotype was detected many times. The chain uses TRBV29-1 and TRBJ1-2; TRBD1 matches 8 bases. The germline gives CDR1 SQVTM, CDR2 ANQGSEA. The CDR3 is made up of 14 amino acids. V lost 2 bases and J lost 5; bases outside the gene matches: 7. The CDR3 here is CSVELDRAAYGYTF. CDR3 coding DNA: TGCAGCGTTGAATTGGACAGGGCTGCTTATGGCTACACCTTC.

This clonotype was seen only once. V and J are TRBV10-3 and TRBJ2-7; D gene unclear. The CDR3 runs 10 residues. Germline V gene data show CDR1 as ENHRY and CDR2 as SYGVKD. V lost 11 bases, J lost 1 base, and 6 bases lay in between. In DNA, the CDR3 is TGTGCCCGCCCATCCTACGAGCAGTACTTC. As protein: CARPSYEQYF.

The chain combines TRBV7-2 with TRBJ2-4; D perhaps matches TRBD1 (5 bases). This CDR3 spans 12 amino acids. V was trimmed by 5 bases and J by 15 bases, leaving 17 bases between them. The germline CDR1 and CDR2 sequences are SGHTA and FQGNSA. In DNA form, the CDR3 reads TGTGCCAGCAGCCTGACAGAATCAGCCCCGTACTTC. The encoded protein is CASSLTESAPYF. Full variable domain (rest looked up from reference TRBV7-2 and TRBJ2-4): GAGVSQSPSNKVTEKGKDVELRCDPISGHTALYWYRQSLGQGLEFLIYFQGNSAPDKSGLPSDRFSAERTGGSVSTLTIQRTQQEDSAVYLCASSLTESAPYFGAGTRLSVL.

This clonotype was picked up a small number of times. This chain connects TRBV7-2 to TRBJ1-3, with D maybe TRBD1 (5 bases). The V end lost 4 bases, the J end lost 0 bases, and 16 bases lay between the germline ends. Germline V gene lookup returns CDR1 SGHTA and CDR2 FQGNSA. CDR3 length: 17 residues. The CDR3 reads CASSSTYRRSSGNTIYF. In DNA, the CDR3 is TGTGCCAGCAGCTCAACCTACAGGCGGAGCTCTGGAAACACCATATATTTT.

The rearrangement links TRBV6-2 or TRBV6-3 to TRBJ1-1, with D unclear. Germline CDR1 MNHEY, CDR2 SVGEGT. The CDR3 is 11 amino acids. V lost 10 bases and J lost 11, with 17 bases in between. The CDR3 loop reads CANYSVGSAFF. The CDR3 DNA is TGTGCCAACTACTCGGTAGGGAGCGCTTTCTTT.

Only a few counts were recorded for this clonotype. The J gene is TRBJ1-2, the V gene TRBV20-1, with 8 bases lining up with TRBD1. From germline, CDR1 is DFQATT and CDR2 SNEGSKA (reference sequence). There are 11 residues in the CDR3. V shed 5 bases and J 6 bases; nucleotides not matched to a gene: 2. CDR3 sequence reads: CSAEGQDGYTF. The CDR3 nucleotides are TGCAGTGCTGAGGGACAGGATGGCTACACCTTC.

This sequence joins TRBV12-3 or TRBV12-4 and TRBJ2-1; 15 bases are shared with TRBD2. The junction had 12 bases not matched to a gene; V was cut back by 3 bases and J by 15 bases. CDR3 length equals 16 residues. The CDR3 protein is CASSFRGLAGGLLRFF. CDR3 DNA: TGTGCCAGCAGTTTCCGAGGACTAGCGGGGGGGCTATTGCGGTTCTTC.

This clonotype was observed at least ten times. The CDR3 sequence is CASSLGQADTQYF. The CDR3 nucleotides read TGTGCCAGCAGTTTAGGACAGGCAGATACGCAGTATTTT. The J gene is TRBJ2-3, the V gene TRBV12-3 or TRBV12-4; a weak D match, TRBD1 (6 bases). V was pared by 1 base and J by 4 bases, with 6 bases between. This CDR3 is built from 13 residues.

This clonotype was observed a handful of times. The chain uses TRBV15 and TRBJ2-7; D gene ambiguous. V gave up 1 base and J gave up 4 bases, with 11 bases separating them. CDR1 is LNHNV, CDR2 YYDKDF, per germline (reference sequence). This CDR3 is built from 14 residues. The DNA of the CDR3 is TGTGCCACCAGCAGAGGAGTCGTTTGGTACGAGCAGTACTTC. This encodes CATSRGVVWYEQYF. Combining the CDR3 with reference TRBV15 and TRBJ2-7 gives the whole variable domain DAMVIQNPRYQVTQFGKPVTLSCSQTLNHNVMYWYQQKSSQAPKLLFHYYDKDFNNEADTPDNFQSRRPNTSFCFLDIRSPGLGDTAMYLCATSRGVVWYEQYFGPGTRLTVT.

There are a few counts of this clonotype. The chain couples TRBV10-3 to TRBJ2-3; no firm D call. This CDR3 is built from 13 residues. Trimming removed 3 bases from V and 5 bases from J, with 9 bases in between. In germline, CDR1 is ENHRY, CDR2 SYGVKD. The CDR3 here is CAISEVVGDTQYF. The CDR3 coding sequence is TGTGCCATCAGTGAAGTGGTGGGAGATACGCAGTATTTT.